The T cell receptor (beta chain) described here comes from a study of T-cell memory formation after mild COVID-19. Notes on the study in general: Clones that contracted from day 15 to 85 were balanced CD4/CD8, while later expanders leaned CD4+.

The germline gives CDR1 LGHDT, CDR2 YNNKEL (reference sequence). With V trimmed by 1 base and J by 0 bases, 10 bases remained unmatched. The CDR3 covers 19 residues. For this clonotype: Antigen specificity is unknown.

From the 5' RACE reads, TCRdb called clonotypes with MiXCR, one entry per CDR3 protein. This sample yields around 340,000 distinct CDR3 sequences, of which 15% are seen a single time; 20% to 25% belongs to the top ten. The TCR was taken from a man between 18 and 35 years old who had mild COVID-19 (a few samples of this study predate the infection). Cell type and time point are not known. J is TRBJ2-3 and V is TRBV3-1, with 10 bases aligning to TRBD2. Sequenced material: PBMCs or a T cell subset sorted from them (not recorded which). CDR3 protein: CASSQAVASGGASTDTQYF. In DNA, the CDR3 is TGTGCCAGCAGCCAAGCGGTTGCTAGCGGGGGTGCTAGCACAGATACGCAGTATTTT.